Listed here is a single T cell receptor (beta chain). Whole blood served as the source of total RNA, and no T cell sorting took place. Germline assignment: CDR1 MNHEY and CDR2 SVGEGT. The CDR3 loop spans 17 amino acids. Every TCR library consumed 3500 ng of total RNA. TCRdb reworked the 5' RACE reads into one entry per CDR3 protein, no DNA. This sample's table reports 200,000 to 250,000 distinct CDR3 sequences. The data were taken from a study of monozygotic twins with inflammatory bowel disease. This chain links TRBV6-2 or TRBV6-3 with TRBJ2-3; without DNA, the TCRdb call of TRBD1 cannot be checked. Source material: blood. This receptor was identified in a human donor with ulcerative colitis or Crohn's disease, or a healthy co-twin of an affected twin (not recorded which). The CDR3 spells CASSYGVSSIGGDTQYF.